Listed here are 30 T cell receptor beta chains from one sample, sequenced in a study of cytomegalovirus exposure and HLA in healthy donors. Vbeta (60) and Jbeta (13) primers were used in the PCR. Profiling relied on immunoSEQ multiplex PCR, and the TCRdb table lists in-frame clones only, not all of them. The data contain 95,000 to 100,000 clones, over 70% of them singletons. Sequenced: PBMCs. Every receptor here comes from a man aged 50-60 years in good health and CMV-seronegative.

This chain uses TRBV6-5 with TRBJ1-1; TRBD1 matches 9 bases. This CDR3 has 15 amino acids. CDR1 and CDR2 from the germline V gene are MNHEY and SVGAGI. V was pared by 5 bases and J by 0 bases, with 4 bases of the junction left unmatched. DNA of the CDR3: TGTGCCAGCAGTAAACAGGGGGCTCTGAACACTGAAGCTTTCTTT. Protein product: CASSKQGALNTEAFF.

The rearrangement joins TRBV5-4 to TRBJ2-3, with 12 bases identical to TRBD2. J lost 0 bases, V lost 4 bases, and 15 bases had no gene match. CDR1 is SGHNT, CDR2 YYREEE, per germline (reference sequence). CDR3 length: 20 amino acids. CDR3 loop: CASSPSLAGGTQLSTDTQYF. The DNA of the CDR3 is TGTGCCAGCAGCCCATCACTAGCGGGGGGAACCCAACTAAGCACAGATACGCAGTATTTT.

The CDR3 DNA reads as TGTGCCAGCAGCCCTGGACACATGTACCAAGAGACCCAGTACTTC. As protein: CASSPGHMYQETQYF. This rearrangement joins TRBV5-8 to TRBJ2-5; a weak D match, TRBD1 (5 bases). The V and J ends lost 4 bases and 0 bases respectively, with 13 bases between them. In germline, CDR1 is SGHTS, CDR2 YDEGEE. This CDR3 contains 15 residues.

The rearrangement links TRBV5-3 to TRBJ1-2, with 8 bases identical to TRBD1. TRBV5-3 is labeled an ORF, and its function is uncertain. The CDR3 extends over 13 amino acids. V was pared by 2 bases and J by 7 bases, with 4 bases of the junction left unmatched. The CDR3 loop is CARSLGQGCGYTF. The DNA of the CDR3 is TGTGCCAGAAGCTTAGGACAGGGATGTGGCTACACCTTC.

The chain has TRBV4-3 and TRBJ2-7; TRBD2 is a possible D gene (5 bases). V lost 6 bases and J lost 0, with 15 bases in between. The CDR3 consists of 15 residues. Germline loops: CDR1 LGHNA, CDR2 YSLEER. CDR3 residues: CASRPAVRSSYEQYF. The CDR3 nucleotides read TGCGCCAGCAGACCAGCGGTTCGTAGCTCCTACGAGCAGTACTTC.

The sample holds a few counts of this clone. The DNA for the CDR3 is TGCGCCAGTACAGAGAACTCACGGGAGACCCAGTACTTC. The encoded protein is CASTENSRETQYF. The V call is TRBV5-1, the J call TRBJ2-5; unclear D gene. Trimming shortened V by 8 bases and J by 5 bases, and 16 bases separated the two germline ends. From germline, CDR1 is SGHRS and CDR2 YFSETQ. This CDR3 has 13 amino acids.

The chain has TRBV5-1 and TRBJ1-4, with a possible D match to TRBD1 (6 bases). V gave up 0 bases and J gave up 8 bases, with 11 bases separating them. The CDR3 consists of 14 residues. CDR1 and CDR2 (germline): SGHRS, YFSETQ. The CDR3 sequence is CASSLDGRGEKLFF. CDR3 nucleotide sequence: TGCGCCAGCAGCTTGGACGGCAGGGGCGAAAAACTGTTTTTT.

CDR3 residues: CASSLGGAGGETGELFF. The CDR3, as DNA: TGTGCCAGCAGCTTAGGAGGAGCGGGAGGAGAAACCGGGGAGCTGTTTTTT. V usage is TRBV7-9 and J usage is TRBJ2-2; 9 bases match TRBD2. Germline values: CDR1 SEHNR, CDR2 FQNEAQ (reference sequence). Trimming removed 1 base from V and 5 bases from J; junction bases left unmatched: 8. CDR3 size: 17 residues.

The chain employs TRBV19 and TRBJ1-5; D unclear. This CDR3 is 16 amino acids long. Germline CDR1 reads LNHDA; CDR2 reads SQIVND (reference sequence). V was cut by 5 bases and J by 2 bases, with 16 bases left in between. The CDR3 DNA follows: TGTGCCAGTAGTGATTCTCATTCGAGGCGCAATCAGCCCCAGCATTTT. Protein sequence: CASSDSHSRRNQPQHF.

A single count supports this clone. CDR3 DNA: TGTGCCAGCAGCCCGGGACTTAACTATGGCTACACCTTC. It yields the protein CASSPGLNYGYTF. The chain joins TRBV9 to TRBJ1-2; maybe TRBD1 (5 bases). Trimming removed 4 bases from V and 1 base from J, with 8 bases in between. This CDR3 contains 13 residues. CDR1 and CDR2 (germline): SGDLS, YYNGEE.

This clone was counted once. This sequence joins TRBV2 and TRBJ2-3; D not certain. There are 15 residues in the CDR3. V was pared by 2 bases and J by 2 bases, with 11 bases between. Germline V gives CDR1 SNHLY, CDR2 FYNNEI. The CDR3 DNA sequence: TGTGCCAGCAGTGAAACTGGGCAACACACAGATACGCAGTATTTT. Translating gives CASSETGQHTDTQYF.

The chain recombines TRBV6-5 with TRBJ2-1, with D possibly being TRBD1 (6 bases). The CDR3 has 13 residues. V was cut by 6 bases and J by 6 bases, with 12 bases left in between. Germline CDR1 MNHEY, CDR2 SVGAGI. CDR3 protein: CASSPFRGNEQFF. The CDR3 region has the DNA TGTGCCAGCAGCCCCTTCAGGGGCAATGAGCAGTTCTTC.

The genes are TRBV5-4 and TRBJ2-7; a weak D match, TRBD2 (6 bases). Trimming removed 0 bases from V and 4 bases from J, with 11 bases in between. Germline loops: CDR1 SGHNT, CDR2 YYREEE (reference sequence). The CDR3 covers 14 residues. The CDR3 DNA sequence: TGTGCCAGCAGCTTGGATGGCGGGGAATACGAGCAGTACTTC. Its translation: CASSLDGGEYEQYF.

Note on this clone: At one of its ends the junction is not consistent with the germline gene, which may arise from a read error. The J gene is TRBJ1-3, the V gene TRBV30; D is undetermined. In germline, CDR1 is GTSNPN, CDR2 SVGIG (reference sequence). CDR3 length: 12 amino acids. Here the CDR3 reads CAWHGDGDTIYF. DNA of the CDR3: TGTGCCTGGCACGGGGATGGAGACACCATATATTTT.

This clone was observed once. DNA for the CDR3: TGTGCCAGCAGTCGGCCGAAAAGCGGGGGCCGCACAGATACGCAGTATTTT. It yields the protein CASSRPKSGGRTDTQYF. This chain links TRBV7-2 with TRBJ2-3; 8 nucleotides match TRBD2. V lost 6 bases to trimming and J lost 1 base; unmatched junction nucleotides: 12. The CDR3 extends over 17 amino acids. The germline V gene has CDR1 SGHTA and CDR2 FQGNSA.

The chain joins TRBV6-1 to TRBJ1-1; D might be TRBD1 (6 bases). V lost 0 bases and J lost 7, with 15 bases in between. The CDR3 length is 15 residues. Looked up from germline, CDR1 is MNHNS and CDR2 is SASEGT. The CDR3 DNA reads as TGTGCCAGCAGTGAAGCGCATCAGGGGATGGGTGAAGCTTTCTTT. Its protein product is CASSEAHQGMGEAFF.

The rearrangement uses TRBV27 and TRBJ1-6, with D possibly matching TRBD1 (5 bases). V was clipped by 3 bases and J by 7 bases, with 22 bases between them. The CDR3 length is 18 residues. CDR1 and CDR2 from the germline V gene are MNHEY and SMNVEV (reference sequence). CDR3 coding DNA: TGTGCCAGCAGTTTCTACTCGCGGGGACTCCCAAGCAATTCACCCCTCCACTTT. This translates into CASSFYSRGLPSNSPLHF.

This chain joins TRBV19 and TRBJ2-7; 10 bases align to TRBD1. CDR3 size: 20 residues. V dropped 9 bases and J dropped 3; count of bases not matched to a gene: 26. CDR1 and CDR2 (germline): LNHDA, SQIVND (reference sequence). CDR3 bases: TGTGCCAGCACCCTCCGAATGCCTACCCTCGGGACAGGGGAGGTCTACGAGCAGTACTTC. It codes for CASTLRMPTLGTGEVYEQYF.

This clone was observed a handful of times. The CDR3 is CASSLLRSRGDSPLHF. In DNA form, the CDR3 reads TGTGCCAGCAGCTTGTTAAGGAGCAGGGGAGATTCACCCCTCCACTTT. The chain links TRBV5-4 to TRBJ1-6, with D possibly TRBD1 on 6 matching bases. Germline lookup yields CDR1 SGHNT and CDR2 YYREEE (reference sequence). The V and J ends lost 1 base and 8 bases respectively, with 16 bases between them. The CDR3 contains 16 residues.

V and J are TRBV7-9 and TRBJ2-7; 7 nucleotides line up with TRBD1. The CDR3 contains 15 residues. Germline V CDR1 and CDR2: SEHNR, FQNEAQ (reference sequence). V lost 4 bases, J lost 4 bases, and 10 bases stayed unmatched. The CDR3, as DNA: TGTGCCAGCAGCTCCGAGGGACAGCAGAGGTACGAGCAGTACTTC. Protein: CASSSEGQQRYEQYF.

This chain connects TRBV7-6 to TRBJ2-5, with D perhaps matching TRBD2 (6 bases). V gave up 5 bases and J gave up 3 bases, with 10 bases separating them. The CDR3 is made up of 13 amino acids. Germline-derived CDR1 and CDR2 are SGHVS and FNYEAQ. The CDR3 sequence: CASSIIAEETQYF. The DNA for the CDR3 is TGTGCCAGCAGCATCATAGCGGAAGAGACCCAGTACTTC.

The chain uses TRBV6-6 and TRBJ2-1, with TRBD1 matching over 8 bases. With 10 bases clipped from V and 7 bases from J, the junction kept 6 bases outside the gene matches. The CDR3 sequence is 12 residues long. Germline CDR1 MNHNY, CDR2 SVGAGI (reference sequence). CDR3 amino acids: CATQGARNEQFF. CDR3 bases: TGTGCCACCCAGGGGGCGCGTAATGAGCAGTTCTTC.

This rearrangement joins TRBV7-3 to TRBJ2-1; 8 bases fit TRBD1. The CDR3 covers 14 residues. Germline V gene sequence: CDR1 SGHTA, CDR2 FQGTGA. With 3 bases clipped from V and 10 bases from J, the junction kept 8 bases outside the gene matches. The CDR3 region has the DNA TGTGCCAGCAGCTTTGGGGACAGGAGAGGGGAGCAGTTCTTC. Protein: CASSFGDRRGEQFF.

This clone was seen a few times. CDR3 loop: CASSLGGTSYEQYF. The CDR3 nucleotides read TGTGCCAGCAGCTTGGGGGGGACTTCCTACGAGCAGTACTTC. The V call is TRBV7-9, the J call TRBJ2-7; 7 nucleotides line up with TRBD2. The J segment lost 1 base and the V segment lost 3 bases, leaving 3 bases of the junction unmatched. The germline V gene has CDR1 SEHNR and CDR2 FQNEAQ (reference sequence). This CDR3 has 14 amino acids.

The table lists this clone with a few counts. The rearrangement links TRBV5-5 to TRBJ1-5; 11 bases agree with TRBD1. The CDR3 runs to 15 residues. With 4 bases clipped from V and 4 bases from J, the junction kept 4 bases outside the gene matches. Germline values: CDR1 SGHKS, CDR2 YYEKEE (reference sequence). In DNA, the CDR3 is TGTGCCAGCAGCCCCGGGACAGGGGGGAATCAGCCCCAGCATTTT. Encoded protein: CASSPGTGGNQPQHF.

CDR3 sequence reads: CASSLGSGTGTYEQYF. The CDR3 nucleotides read TGCGCCAGCAGCTTGGGCTCGGGGACAGGCACCTACGAGCAGTACTTC. This chain uses TRBV5-1 with TRBJ2-7; 8 positions agree with TRBD1. This CDR3 is 16 amino acids long. The junction had 7 bases not matched to a gene; V was cut back by 0 bases and J by 2 bases. The germline CDR1 and CDR2 sequences are SGHRS and YFSETQ.

This clone was counted a few times. DNA of the CDR3: TGTGCCAGCAGCTTGGAGAGGGGGTTAACAGATACGCAGTATTTT. It specifies CASSLERGLTDTQYF. V usage is TRBV5-4 and J usage is TRBJ2-3; tentatively, D is TRBD1 (6 bases). CDR1 is SGHNT, CDR2 YYREEE, per germline (reference sequence). The CDR3 length is 15 residues. The V and J ends lost 0 bases and 3 bases respectively, with 11 bases between them. The variable domain in full, with the rest retrieved from reference TRBV5-4 and TRBJ2-3, is ETGVTQSPTHLIKTRGQQVTLRCSSQSGHNTVSWYQQALGQGPQFIFQYYREEENGRGNFPPRFSGLQFPNYSSELNVNALELDDSALYLCASSLERGLTDTQYFGPGTRLTVL.

This sequence joins TRBV7-2 and TRBJ2-5, with 9 bases identical to TRBD2. The CDR3 has 14 residues. Per germline, CDR1 SGHTA and CDR2 FQGNSA. J lost 6 bases, V lost 6 bases, and 8 bases had no gene match. CDR3 nucleotide sequence: TGTGCCAGCAGGGAAGCGGGGGGCCGACAGACCCAGTACTTC. This sequence encodes CASREAGGRQTQYF.

The rearrangement links TRBV7-3 to TRBJ2-6; D may be TRBD2 (5 bases). This CDR3 has 18 residues. V was shortened by 5 bases and J by 0 bases, with 17 bases between the two germline ends. CDR1 is SGHTA, CDR2 FQGTGA, per germline. The CDR3 nucleotides are TGTGCCAGCAGCCAACCACTAATCCGGGACTCTGGGGCCAACGTCCTGACTTTC. This encodes CASSQPLIRDSGANVLTF.

The chain is built from TRBV5-1 and TRBJ1-1; TRBD1 matches 12 bases. CDR3 length equals 15 residues. V shed 4 bases, J shed 13 bases, and the junction held 14 bases outside the gene matches. CDR1 is SGHRS and CDR2 is YFSETQ in the germline V gene. As DNA, the CDR3 is TGCGCCAGCAGCCCGGGACAGGGGGCAAGGTCAGAGGATTTCTTT. It is translated as CASSPGQGARSEDFF.